The 13 T cell receptor beta chains given below trace back to one sample, sequenced in a study of T cells in Graves' hyperthyroidism and ophthalmopathy. The source material, RNA transcripts, was used to amplify TCR beta CDR3 regions. HTBI primers were employed in a first-round RT-PCR of the TCR CDR3. Using its own MiXCR run on the multiplex PCR reads, TCRdb lists one record per CDR3 protein. This sample yields hundreds of thousands of distinct CDR3 sequences, of which 46% are seen a single time; about 8.2% belongs to the top ten. The sequencing sample was made of peripheral blood or thyroid tissue (not recorded which). These receptors all come from a young woman with Graves' hyperthyroidism.

This clonotype was observed at least ten times. The genes are TRBV24-1 and TRBJ2-6, with 8 positions matching TRBD1. The CDR3 totals 18 residues. From germline, CDR1 is KGHDR and CDR2 SFDVKD. The ends lost 2 bases at V and 1 base at J; junction bases unmatched: 6. The DNA of the CDR3 is TGTGCCACCAGTGATTGGGGGACAGGAAGATCTGGGGCCAACGTCCTGACTTTC. It yields the protein CATSDWGTGRSGANVLTF.

Regarding this clonotype: This may stem from a read error, because a much larger clone lies one nucleotide away. This sequence joins TRBV20-1 and TRBJ1-2; TRBD1 agrees at 8 bases. Germline values: CDR1 DFQATT, CDR2 SNEGSKA (reference sequence). The CDR3 contains 14 residues. The V gene end was trimmed by 8 bases and the J gene end by 5 bases; junction bases not matched to a gene: 13. CDR3 in DNA: TGCAGTCCATACGAGGGACAGGCCAATTATGGCTACACCTTC. Translated, it gives CSPYEGQANYGYTF.

This clonotype was seen more than once but under ten times. The V call is TRBV7-9, the J call TRBJ2-5; unclear D gene. Germline V gives CDR1 SEHNR, CDR2 FQNEAQ (reference sequence). The V end was cut by 5 bases, the J end by 3 bases, with 13 bases between. This CDR3 spans 14 amino acids. CDR3 in amino acids: CASSGSDLKETQYF. The CDR3 coding sequence is TGTGCCAGCAGCGGATCGGACCTCAAAGAGACCCAGTACTTC.

In its sample, this clonotype was seen a few times. This rearrangement joins TRBV7-2 to TRBJ1-2, with TRBD1 identical over 11 bases. The CDR3 loop spans 14 amino acids. CDR1 is SGHTA and CDR2 is FQGNSA in the germline V gene. With 5 bases clipped from V and 8 bases from J, the junction kept 7 bases outside the gene matches. CDR3 in DNA: TGTGCCAGCAGCCCCGGGACAGGGGGTTTAGGCTACACCTTC. Its protein product is CASSPGTGGLGYTF.

Concerning this clonotype: A much larger clone lies one base from this, so it may be a read error. The chain uses TRBV5-1 and TRBJ1-1; D uncertain. Germline CDR1 SGHRS, CDR2 YFSETQ. The CDR3 is 14 amino acids. Between the trimmed V and J ends, which lost 0 bases and 4 bases, there was a span of 10 bases. The CDR3: CASSLGGPITEAFF. DNA of the CDR3: TGCGCCAGCAGCTTGGGAGGCCCTATCACTGAAGCTTTCTTT.

On this clonotype itself: This could be a read error, since a much larger clone is one nucleotide away. The CDR3 protein is CSVKRTGDYGYTF. As DNA, the CDR3 is TGCAGCGTTAAGCGGACAGGGGACTATGGCTACACCTTC. J is TRBJ1-2 and V is TRBV29-1; 9 nucleotides match TRBD1. The CDR3 is made up of 13 amino acids. Germline trimming cut 5 bases from V and 3 bases from J; bases unmatched to any gene: 4. Germline CDR1 and CDR2: SQVTM and ANQGSEA.

This clonotype was seen ten or more times. The chain carries TRBV7-9 and TRBJ2-6, with D perhaps given as TRBD1 or TRBD2 (5 bases each). Trimming shortened V by 7 bases and J by 4 bases, and 14 bases separated the two germline ends. CDR3 length equals 15 residues. Germline V gene sequence: CDR1 SEHNR, CDR2 FQNEAQ (reference sequence). The CDR3 coding sequence is TGTGCCAGCATCGGGGCCGCAGGCGGGGCCAACGTCCTGACTTTC. It specifies CASIGAAGGANVLTF.

CDR3 DNA: TGTGCCAGCAGCTTAGTGGGACAGTTGGCGAAAGAGACCCAGTACTTC. Translated, it gives CASSLVGQLAKETQYF. The chain carries TRBV7-9 and TRBJ2-5, with 7 bases aligning to TRBD1. The CDR3 loop spans 16 amino acids. CDR1 SEHNR and CDR2 FQNEAQ come from the germline V gene (reference sequence). V lost 1 base and J lost 3; bases outside the gene matches: 8.

The genes are TRBV25-1 and TRBJ1-2; 8 bases line up with TRBD1. The J segment lost 2 bases and the V segment lost 6 bases, leaving 8 bases of the junction unmatched. The CDR3 is made up of 15 amino acids. Germline CDR1 MGHDK, CDR2 SYGVNS. The CDR3 sequence is CASSVPTGGNYGYTF. CDR3 bases: TGTGCCAGCAGCGTTCCTACAGGGGGAAACTATGGCTACACCTTC.

This clonotype showed up just once. The chain uses TRBV6-2 or TRBV6-3 and TRBJ2-5; D may be TRBD2 (6 bases). This CDR3 has 13 residues. CDR1 and CDR2 (germline): MNHEY, SVGEGT. Trimming shortened V by 3 bases and J by 5 bases, and 10 bases separated the two germline ends. The CDR3, as DNA: TGTGCCAGCAGTTATTGGAGCGGGGAGACCCAGTACTTC. Protein: CASSYWSGETQYF.

This clonotype was seen ten or more times. The chain combines TRBV6-6 with TRBJ1-2; D may be TRBD1 (6 bases). Germline lookup yields CDR1 MNHNY and CDR2 SVGAGI (reference sequence). The CDR3 sequence is 14 residues long. V lost 3 bases and J 7 bases, leaving 15 bases between the germline ends. CDR3 residues: CASSYAEGGSGYTF. CDR3 nucleotide sequence: TGTGCCAGCAGTTATGCCGAAGGGGGTAGTGGCTACACCTTC.

The chain couples TRBV24-1 to TRBJ1-2, with D possibly matching TRBD1 (5 bases). V lost 8 bases and J lost 3, with 18 bases in between. This CDR3 has 15 amino acids. Germline values: CDR1 KGHDR, CDR2 SFDVKD. Here the CDR3 reads CATKGTGTLDYGYTF. DNA for the CDR3: TGTGCCACCAAAGGGACCGGGACGCTAGACTATGGCTACACCTTC.

J is TRBJ2-2 and V is TRBV25-1; a possible D gene is TRBD1 (6 bases). Between the trimmed V and J ends, which lost 3 bases and 6 bases, there was a span of 11 bases. CDR3 length equals 14 residues. Germline assignment: CDR1 MGHDK and CDR2 SYGVNS. This chain's CDR3 is CASSDQGPPGELFF. In DNA form, the CDR3 reads TGTGCCAGCAGTGATCAGGGGCCCCCCGGGGAGCTGTTTTTT.